These T cell receptor beta chains were read from a single sample in a study of T-cell reconstitution after alpha-beta-depleted transplantation in children. TCRdb reanalysed the PCR reads using MiXCR and keeps one entry per CDR3 protein. The sample contains some 600,000 distinct CDR3 sequences, 16% of which appear only once. The source material was PBMCs from the stem cell graft donor, sampled from the stem cell graft. The origin of the receptors is a human donor who donated a stem cell graft to a child with acute myeloid leukemia. CDR3s include the opening cysteine and the closing phenylalanine or tryptophan. A D gene is named only where the DNA matches it firmly. Some rows mark clone size as missing; the rest say once, few, many or name a class of expanded clone.

j_call v_call clone_size d_call cdr3_aa cdr3_nt
TRBJ2-3 TRBV5-1 . . CASSSSGDSTDTQYF TGCGCCAGCAGTTCTTCCGGGGACAGCACAGATACGCAGTATTTT
TRBJ1-1 TRBV20-1 many . CSARDWNTEAFF TGCAGTGCTAGAGACTGGAACACTGAAGCTTTCTTT
TRBJ2-1 TRBV12-3/TRBV12-4 few . CASRPQMGEQFF TGTGCCAGCAGACCTCAAATGGGTGAGCAGTTCTTC
TRBJ1-2 TRBV7-9 . TRBD1 CASSFTGGSRYGYTF TGTGCCAGCAGCTTCACAGGGGGGTCTCGCTATGGCTACACCTTC
TRBJ1-5 TRBV5-1 . TRBD1 CASSTGDGNQPQHF TGCGCCAGCAGCACAGGGGACGGCAATCAGCCCCAGCATTTT
TRBJ2-2 TRBV5-1 . . CASSLEVPGRNTGELFF TGCGCCAGCAGCTTGGAAGTTCCGGGCCGGAACACCGGGGAGCTGTTTTTT
TRBJ2-3 TRBV28 few TRBD1 CASLRGGSGDTQYF TGTGCCAGCCTTAGAGGGGGCTCGGGAGATACGCAGTATTTT
TRBJ1-5 TRBV20-1 many TRBD1 CSANRDRWTLSPYSNQPQHF TGCAGTGCCAACCGGGACAGGTGGACCTTATCCCCTTATAGCAATCAGCCCCAGCATTTT
TRBJ1-6 TRBV7-2 many . CASSPGIGPLHF TGTGCCAGCAGCCCGGGGATTGGTCCCCTCCACTTT
TRBJ1-1 TRBV20-1 many . CSNYNGQLNTEAFF TGCAGCAACTATAACGGACAGCTCAACACTGAAGCTTTCTTT
TRBJ2-1 TRBV20-1 many TRBD1 CSARLGQGVGNEQFF TGCAGTGCTAGACTTGGACAGGGGGTTGGGAATGAGCAGTTCTTC
TRBJ2-2 TRBV4-3 . TRBD2 CASSREGTTPTGELFF TGCGCCAGCAGCCGAGAGGGGACTACCCCTACCGGGGAGCTGTTTTTT
TRBJ1-5 TRBV6-6 . TRBD1 CASRDRVNQPQHF TGTGCCAGCAGGGACAGGGTCAATCAGCCCCAGCATTTT
TRBJ2-4 TRBV12-3/TRBV12-4 . . CASNAQGLAKNIQYF TGTGCCAGCAACGCACAGGGATTAGCCAAAAACATTCAGTACTTC
TRBJ2-2 TRBV4-3 few TRBD1 CASSQGAGGPGELFF TGCGCCAGCAGCCAAGGGGCAGGGGGCCCCGGGGAGCTGTTTTTT
TRBJ2-5 TRBV20-1 many TRBD2 CSARDSSGGGQETQYF TGCAGTGCTAGAGATAGTAGCGGGGGGGGCCAAGAGACCCAGTACTTC
TRBJ1-1 TRBV10-3 few . CAISEGRSTSEAFF TGTGCCATCAGTGAGGGGCGGAGTACCTCTGAAGCTTTCTTT
TRBJ2-7 TRBV13 many TRBD1 CASSRDRDEQYF TGTGCCAGCAGCCGCGACAGGGACGAGCAGTACTTC
TRBJ2-1 TRBV5-1 many . CASSLRAAEYNEQFF TGCGCCAGCAGCTTGAGGGCCGCCGAATACAATGAGCAGTTCTTC
TRBJ2-4 TRBV7-2 . . CASSLVPEANIQYF TGTGCCAGCAGCTTAGTCCCAGAGGCGAACATTCAGTACTTC
TRBJ2-1 TRBV9 many TRBD1 CASSPPPGQGNEQFF TGTGCCAGCAGCCCGCCACCGGGACAGGGGAATGAGCAGTTCTTC
TRBJ2-7 TRBV20-1 many . CSAEGVTYEQYF TGCAGTGCGGAGGGGGTGACCTACGAGCAGTACTTC
TRBJ1-2 TRBV5-6 many TRBD1 CASSPSDRGNQYGYTF TGTGCCAGCAGCCCCTCGGACAGGGGGAATCAATATGGCTACACCTTC
TRBJ2-3 TRBV10-3 few . CAISESERESDTQYF TGTGCCATCAGTGAGTCAGAGCGCGAATCAGATACGCAGTATTTT
TRBJ1-5 TRBV6-2/TRBV6-3 . . CASSSVPGRENQPQHF TGTGCCAGCAGCTCTGTCCCCGGGCGGGAAAATCAGCCCCAGCATTTT
TRBJ2-7 TRBV20-1 many TRBD2 CSARDLWEASGYEQYF TGCAGTGCTAGAGATCTGTGGGAGGCTAGCGGTTACGAGCAGTACTTC
TRBJ1-2 TRBV5-6 few . CASSLPAYGYTF TGTGCCAGCAGCTTGCCGGCCTATGGCTACACCTTC
TRBJ2-1 TRBV29-1 many TRBD2 CSVGGTSGGLYNEQFF TGCAGCGTTGGGGGGACTAGCGGGGGCCTATACAATGAGCAGTTCTTC
TRBJ1-5 TRBV12-3/TRBV12-4 . . CASRAREGYNQPQHF TGTGCCAGCAGGGCCAGGGAGGGATACAATCAGCCCCAGCATTTT
TRBJ1-5 TRBV20-1 few . CSVQELGDQPQHF TGCAGTGTCCAAGAGTTAGGGGACCAGCCCCAGCATTTT
TRBJ2-3 TRBV20-1 few TRBD2 CSAVSGGVTDTQYF TGCAGTGCTGTTAGCGGGGGGGTCACAGATACGCAGTATTTT
TRBJ2-5 TRBV7-2 . . CASSLNTETQYF TGTGCCAGCAGCTTAAATACAGAGACCCAGTACTTC